Presented here are 26 T cell receptor beta chains from one specimen sequenced in a study of blood T cell repertoires in COVID-19. The data were produced by immunoSEQ multiplex PCR, yet TCRdb's version contains in-frame clones alone and is incomplete. The data show about 48,000 clones, approximately 90% seen once. Sequenced sample: peripheral blood. The receptors derive from a man between 70 and 80 years old with acute or convalescent COVID-19.

The chain links TRBV6-5 to TRBJ1-5; D perhaps matches TRBD1 (5 bases). CDR3 length equals 15 residues. V gave up 0 bases and J gave up 3 bases, with 9 bases separating them. Looked up from germline, CDR1 is MNHEY and CDR2 is SVGAGI. Written as DNA, the CDR3 is TGTGCCAGCAGTTACTCGGCGGGACCCAATCAGCCCCAGCATTTT. This translates into CASSYSAGPNQPQHF.

The rearrangement uses TRBV18 and TRBJ1-6, with 10 bases fitting TRBD1. The J segment lost 7 bases and the V segment lost 1 base, leaving 4 bases of the junction unmatched. CDR1 is KGHSH, CDR2 LQKENI, per germline. This CDR3 has 16 amino acids. The CDR3 bases are TGTGCCAGCTCACCACTAGGGACAGGGGTCAATTCACCCCTCCACTTT. This sequence encodes CASSPLGTGVNSPLHF.

CDR3 residues: CASSSRTGRLNSPLHF. The CDR3 bases are TGTGCCAGCAGTTCCCGGACAGGGCGCCTTAATTCACCCCTCCACTTT. The chain recombines TRBV6-5 with TRBJ1-6; 8 nucleotides line up with TRBD1. The CDR3 has 16 amino acids. The J segment lost 6 bases and the V segment lost 4 bases, leaving 8 bases of the junction unmatched. The germline gives CDR1 MNHEY, CDR2 SVGAGI.

The chain carries TRBV11-2 and TRBJ2-3; TRBD2 agrees at 7 bases. Germline loops: CDR1 SGHAT, CDR2 FQNNGV. The CDR3 is 15 amino acids. J was trimmed by 7 bases and V by 1 base; bases with no gene match: 8. As DNA, the CDR3 is TGTGCCAGCAGCTTAGTGTTTGGGAGGGAAAATACGCAGTATTTT. Translated: CASSLVFGRENTQYF.

The chain employs TRBV24-1 and TRBJ1-1; no clear D gene. The CDR3 loop spans 17 amino acids. Germline V gene data show CDR1 as KGHDR and CDR2 as SFDVKD. Trimming cost V 3 bases and J 4 bases, with 20 bases left between them. The CDR3 region has the DNA TGTGCCACCAGTGATCCCCGATCCGGTGAGTTTTGCACTGAAGCTTTCTTT. Translating gives CATSDPRSGEFCTEAFF.

J is TRBJ2-3 and V is TRBV11-1; a possible D gene is TRBD2 (8 bases). The CDR3 contains 14 residues. Germline V gene sequence: CDR1 SGHAT, CDR2 FQDESV (reference sequence). Trimming left V 6 bases short and J 6 bases short, with 16 bases between. This CDR3 reads CASRRGRGADTQYF. The CDR3 bases are TGTGCCAGCAGGAGGGGGCGGGGGGCGGATACGCAGTATTTT.

The chain uses TRBV19 and TRBJ1-2; D uncertain. The CDR3 has 13 amino acids. Trimming pared 5 bases from V and 4 bases from J, leaving 11 bases between. Germline CDR1 LNHDA, CDR2 SQIVND (reference sequence). The CDR3 nucleotides are TGTGCCAGTAGTCCGAGCCCATCCTATGGCTACACCTTC. It codes for CASSPSPSYGYTF.

The chain combines TRBV11-2 with TRBJ2-3, with a tentative D call TRBD2 (5 bases). With 6 bases removed from V and 2 bases from J, the gap between germline ends came to 18 bases. Germline CDR1 SGHAT, CDR2 FQNNGV. This CDR3 is built from 16 residues. The CDR3 region has the DNA TGTGCCAGCAGGAACCCGGGAAGGACCGACACAGATACGCAGTATTTT. Translation: CASRNPGRTDTDTQYF.

Here the CDR3 DNA reads TGCGCCAGCAGCCCAGGAGGTAACGAAAAACTGTTTTTT. Translating it yields CASSPGGNEKLFF. The rearrangement uses TRBV5-1 and TRBJ1-4, with D unclear. The V end was cut by 4 bases, the J end by 8 bases, with 12 bases between. The CDR3 length is 13 residues. CDR1 is SGHRS, CDR2 YFSETQ, per germline.

The gene calls are TRBV4-1 and TRBJ1-3, with no clear D. The CDR3 runs 18 residues. Germline V CDR1 and CDR2: MGHRA, YSYEKL. V was shortened by 1 base and J by 0 bases, with 16 bases between the two germline ends. CDR3 in DNA: TGCGCCAGCAGCCAAGTGGATATGGGCTTACTCTCTGGAAACACCATATATTTT. It codes for CASSQVDMGLLSGNTIYF.

The chain recombines TRBV14 with TRBJ2-2, with TRBD1 identical over 8 bases. Germline-derived CDR1 and CDR2 are SGHDN and FVKESK. CDR3 length: 15 residues. The junction had 6 bases not matched to a gene; V was cut back by 6 bases and J by 3 bases. The CDR3 region has the DNA TGTGCCAGCAGACCGACAGGGGTCGACACCGGGGAGCTGTTTTTT. This gives the protein CASRPTGVDTGELFF.

The CDR3 DNA follows: TGCGCCAGCAGCTACGATTCCAAGGGGACTGAAGCTTTCTTT. Protein: CASSYDSKGTEAFF. The chain is built from TRBV5-1 and TRBJ1-1, with D perhaps matching TRBD1 (5 bases). CDR3 length: 14 amino acids. Trimming removed 3 bases from V and 5 bases from J, with 14 bases in between. CDR1 and CDR2 from the germline V gene are SGHRS and YFSETQ.

The rearrangement links TRBV18 to TRBJ1-2; no clear D. The V gene's germline CDR1 is KGHSH and CDR2 LQKENI. V was cut by 0 bases and J by 4 bases, with 9 bases left in between. The CDR3 is 14 residues long. The CDR3 reads CASSPPEGRYGYTF. In DNA, the CDR3 is TGTGCCAGCTCACCACCGGAGGGTCGCTATGGCTACACCTTC.

The J gene is TRBJ1-2, the V gene TRBV24-1, with TRBD1 matching over 8 bases. The germline V gene encodes CDR1 KGHDR and CDR2 SFDVKD. The junction had 4 bases not matched to a gene; V was cut back by 7 bases and J by 1 base. The CDR3 has 14 residues. CDR3 amino acids: CATSPQGVNYGYTF. CDR3 DNA: TGTGCCACCAGCCCACAGGGGGTTAACTATGGCTACACCTTC.

CDR3 in DNA: TGTGCCAGCAGTCTCTCCGGGACTAGCGGCGATACGCAGTATTTT. Its protein is CASSLSGTSGDTQYF. V usage is TRBV6-2 or TRBV6-3 and J usage is TRBJ2-3, with 11 bases that match TRBD2. Looked up from germline, CDR1 is MNHEY and CDR2 is SVGEGT. The CDR3 has 15 residues. The ends lost 5 bases at V and 6 bases at J; junction bases unmatched: 7.

There are a few counts of this clone. The CDR3 DNA reads as TGCGCCAGCAGCCAAGAGGCGTTTTACAGCTCTGGAAACACCATATATTTT. It encodes CASSQEAFYSSGNTIYF. The gene calls are TRBV4-1 and TRBJ1-3; D is undetermined. The germline V gene encodes CDR1 MGHRA and CDR2 YSYEKL. The CDR3 sequence is 17 residues long. V lost 0 bases to trimming and J lost 0 bases, with 12 bases between them.

The chain has TRBV2 and TRBJ1-4; D is possibly TRBD1 (6 bases). Germline loops: CDR1 SNHLY, CDR2 FYNNEI. The CDR3 covers 15 residues. The germline V and J ends were trimmed by 5 bases and 3 bases, with 13 bases remaining between them. The CDR3 DNA sequence: TGTGCCAGCAGTAAACAGGGAGGGCCTAATGAAAAACTGTTTTTT. It specifies CASSKQGGPNEKLFF. Filled out from reference TRBV2 and TRBJ1-4, the complete variable domain reads EPEVTQTPSHQVTQMGQEVILRCVPISNHLYFYWYRQILGQKVEFLVSFYNNEISEKSEIFDDQFSVERPDGSNFTLKIRSTKLEDSAMYFCASSKQGGPNEKLFFGSGTQLSVL.

The chain combines TRBV30 with TRBJ2-2; perhaps TRBD2 as D (5 bases). Germline CDR1 reads GTSNPN; CDR2 reads SVGIG (reference sequence). V lost 2 bases, J lost 5 bases, and 27 bases lay in between. The CDR3 spans 19 residues. This chain's CDR3 is CAWSPWVGRPHGKTGELFF. CDR3 nucleotide sequence: TGTGCCTGGAGTCCCTGGGTTGGCAGGCCCCACGGGAAAACCGGGGAGCTGTTTTTT.

The chain employs TRBV28 and TRBJ1-2, with no clear D. Germline CDR1 MDHEN, CDR2 SYDVKM. The CDR3 loop spans 16 amino acids. The V and J ends lost 5 bases and 2 bases respectively, with 18 bases between them. The CDR3 sequence: CASSPGITPWNYGYTF. CDR3 coding DNA: TGTGCCAGCAGTCCCGGGATCACTCCGTGGAACTATGGCTACACCTTC.

The chain is built from TRBV7-9 and TRBJ2-7; D unclear. The ends were cut back, 4 bases at V and 0 bases at J, with 4 bases in the middle. The germline CDR1 and CDR2 sequences are SEHNR and FQNEAQ (reference sequence). The CDR3 covers 12 residues. This CDR3 is CASSSSSYEQYF. CDR3 bases: TGTGCCAGCAGCTCCAGCTCCTACGAGCAGTACTTC.

This rearrangement joins TRBV29-1 to TRBJ1-2, with 9 bases identical to TRBD1. The CDR3 totals 13 residues. Germline loops: CDR1 SQVTM, CDR2 ANQGSEA. With 4 bases clipped from V and 8 bases from J, the junction kept 8 bases outside the gene matches. This chain's CDR3 is CSVGSGTGTGYTF. CDR3 DNA: TGCAGCGTTGGATCCGGGACAGGGACGGGCTACACCTTC.

The rearrangement joins TRBV18 to TRBJ2-1; 7 bases match TRBD1. V shed 3 bases, J shed 6 bases, and the junction held 5 bases outside the gene matches. The CDR3 runs to 14 residues. From germline, CDR1 is KGHSH and CDR2 LQKENI. The CDR3 loop is CASSPHRGSNEQFF. As DNA, the CDR3 is TGTGCCAGCTCACCCCACAGGGGTTCCAATGAGCAGTTCTTC.

V is TRBV5-1 and J is TRBJ1-2; 8 bases agree with TRBD1. CDR3 length equals 15 residues. Germline V gene sequence: CDR1 SGHRS, CDR2 YFSETQ. Germline trimming cut 8 bases from V and 9 bases from J; bases unmatched to any gene: 18. Written as DNA, the CDR3 is TGCGCCAGTACGCGCTCCGGGACAGGTGGAGAAAGCTACACCTTC. Residues: CASTRSGTGGESYTF.

The chain has TRBV30 and TRBJ1-5; perhaps TRBD1 as D (5 bases). Between the trimmed V and J ends, which lost 2 bases and 1 base, there was a span of 9 bases. This CDR3 spans 14 amino acids. Germline V gene lookup returns CDR1 GTSNPN and CDR2 SVGIG (reference sequence). CDR3 residues: CAWSSGGSNQPQHF. In DNA form, the CDR3 reads TGTGCCTGGAGTTCGGGGGGGAGCAATCAGCCCCAGCATTTT. Full variable domain (rest looked up from reference TRBV30 and TRBJ1-5): SQTIHQWPATLVQPVGSPLSLECTVEGTSNPNLYWYRQAAGRGLQLLFYSVGIGQISSEVPQNLSASRPQDRQFILSSKKLLLSDSGFYLCAWSSGGSNQPQHFGDGTRLSIL.

The chain combines TRBV7-2 with TRBJ1-1; D gene uncertain. Germline V gene data show CDR1 as SGHTA and CDR2 as FQGNSA. V lost 5 bases and J lost 4, with 14 bases in between. The CDR3 has 14 amino acids. CDR3 nucleotides: TGTGCCAGCAGCCTCTCGGGTAGGTTCACTGAAGCTTTCTTT. Amino acid sequence: CASSLSGRFTEAFF.

V usage is TRBV2 and J usage is TRBJ1-6, with TRBD1 matching 8 bases. With 8 bases clipped from V and 10 bases from J, the junction kept 7 bases outside the gene matches. Germline V gives CDR1 SNHLY, CDR2 FYNNEI. CDR3 length: 13 residues. For the CDR3, the DNA is TGTGCCAGCGCAGGGGGCCAAGGGTCACCCCTCCACTTT. Its translation is CASAGGQGSPLHF.